This TCR beta chain was captured in a study of human T cells and chemical hapten exposure. With 0 bases clipped from V and 4 bases from J, the junction kept 8 bases outside the gene matches. CDR3 size: 15 residues. Germline V CDR1 and CDR2: DFQATT, SNEGSKA (reference sequence). Stated time point: patch test 2, 6 weeks after DPC sensitization. Treatment indicated: therapeutic diphenylcyclopropenone sensitization with weekly scalp DPC. TCRdb reprocessed the RACE reads via MiXCR and lists one record per CDR3 protein. The sample includes over 60,000 distinct CDR3 sequences, about 9.4% of them seen just once. This clonotype was counted many times.

Material: whole blood, obtained in connection with sensitization to the hapten diphenylcyclopropenone (DPC). The TCR sequence derives from a woman aged 50 to 60 with alopecia areata. Some clones in this sample may be carry-over from other donors' samples. The V gene is TRBV20-1, the J gene TRBJ2-7; 8 nucleotides match TRBD2. In nucleotides, the CDR3 is TGCAGTGCTAGAGATTCGGCGGGAGGCGGGTACGAGCAGTACTTC. Translated: CSARDSAGGGYEQYF.